A selection of T cell receptor beta chains follows, all from one sample in a study of tumor-infiltrating lymphocytes in primary liver carcinoma. TCRdb re-analysed the multiplex PCR reads in MiXCR, keeping a single row per CDR3 protein. The sample contains 20,000 to 25,000 distinct CDR3 sequences, around 79% of which appear only once. The sample taken for sequencing was liver tumor tissue from sampling region 1. The origin of the receptors is a woman aged 30 to 39 with primary liver carcinoma and hepatitis B virus infection. Each CDR3 is given with its conserved first and last residue. The D gene is left open where the match is weak. Some rows have no size entry. The others give once, few or many, or a class for an expanded clone.

D,V,J,size,CDR3,DNA
NA,TRBV7-9,TRBJ1-3,many,CASSPSRTEDTIYF,TGTGCCAGCAGCCCCAGCCGGACCGAGGACACCATATATTTT
NA,TRBV7-9,TRBJ2-7,NA,CASSQTTGFKTYEQCF,TGTGCCAGCAGCCAAACCACGGGATTTAAAACCTACGAGCAATGCTTC
NA,TRBV11-1,TRBJ2-1,NA,CTSSRREASYNEQFF,TGTACTAGCAGCCGGAGAGAGGCCTCCTACAATGAGCAGTTCTTC
NA,TRBV12-3/TRBV12-4,TRBJ2-5,NA,CASTIYPGSEGTQYF,TGTGCCAGCACCATCTATCCCGGGAGCGAAGGGACCCAGTACTTC
NA,TRBV5-5,TRBJ1-1,few,CASILDLNIEAFF,TGTGCTAGCATCTTAGACTTGAACATTGAAGCTTTCTTT
TRBD2,TRBV11-2,TRBJ2-1,NA,CACNLTSGRFPGDEQFF,TGTGCCTGCAACCTTACTAGCGGGAGGTTCCCAGGCGATGAACAGTTCTTC
TRBD1,TRBV11-2,TRBJ1-1,NA,CASARDRGRKRWSSTEAFF,TGCGCCAGCGCTCGGGACAGGGGGCGCAAGAGGTGGAGTAGCACTGAAGCTTTCTTT
TRBD1,TRBV7-9,TRBJ1-4,NA,CTSSLGGSRSEKLFF,TGTACCAGCAGTTTAGGGGGCTCTCGATCAGAAAAACTGTTTTTT
NA,TRBV7-2,TRBJ1-6,many,CASSLGSRSRTSPLHF,TGTGCCAGCAGCTTAGGTAGCAGGTCGCGTACTTCACCCCTCCACTTT
NA,TRBV28,TRBJ2-1,NA,CASNRAQGLNEQFF,TGTGCCAGTAATCGCGCCCAGGGGTTAAATGAGCAGTTCTTC
NA,TRBV10-3,TRBJ2-1,NA,CAIGPTATRDEQFF,TGTGCCATCGGTCCCACTGCGACTCGGGATGAGCAGTTCTTC
NA,TRBV7-9,TRBJ2-1,NA,CASSAAILSHEQFF,TGTGCCAGCAGCGCGGCTATCCTTAGCCATGAACAGTTCTTC
NA,TRBV19,TRBJ2-1,NA,CANSGSHEEFF,TGTGCCAATAGTGGGAGTCATGAGGAGTTCTTC
NA,TRBV4-3,TRBJ2-1,NA,CTSSRTELVNEQFF,TGCACAAGCAGCCGCACAGAGTTGGTCAATGAGCAGTTCTTC
NA,TRBV14,TRBJ2-7,NA,CVSSQAAGTEYGQYF,TGTGTCAGCAGCCAGGCGGCGGGGACTGAGTACGGGCAGTACTTC
NA,TRBV28,TRBJ2-3,NA,CASSPGRGRINENTHYF,TGTGCCAGCAGCCCAGGGAGGGGGAGAATTAACGAAAATACGCACTATTTT
TRBD1,TRBV7-2,TRBJ1-1,many,CASSFAQGAGGNTEAFF,TGTGCCAGCAGCTTCGCACAGGGGGCGGGGGGAAACACTGAAGCTTTCTTT
NA,TRBV5-8,TRBJ2-1,NA,CADSLGRGNEQFF,TGTGCCGACAGCTTGGGCAGGGGCAATGAGCAGTTCTTC
TRBD2,TRBV4-1,TRBJ2-1,many,CASSQAGGYNEQFF,TGCGCCAGCAGCCAGGCGGGAGGGTACAATGAGCAGTTCTTC
NA,TRBV6-5,TRBJ2-2,NA,CASSPRAGFTGELFF,TGTGCCAGTAGTCCGCGGGCGGGTTTCACCGGGGAGCTGTTTTTT
NA,TRBV11-3,TRBJ2-1,NA,CASSLTGHSFLGEQFF,TGTGCCAGCAGTTTAACGGGACACAGCTTCTTGGGTGAGCAGTTCTTC
NA,TRBV11-1,TRBJ2-5,NA,CASCLTGREETQYF,TGTGCCAGCTGCTTAACAGGGCGCGAAGAGACACAGTACTTC
TRBD2,TRBV5-4,TRBJ2-3,NA,CDSSNPAASGTRTDTQYF,TGTGATAGCAGTAACCCGGCGGCTAGCGGGACTCGGACAGATACGCAGTATTTT
NA,TRBV6-5,TRBJ2-4,NA,CASSRGLRNIQYF,TGTGCCAGTAGTAGGGGCCTGAGGAACATTCAGTACTTC
TRBD2,TRBV12-5,TRBJ2-5,medium-sized,CASGLVGGRFHQETQYF,TGTGCTAGTGGTTTGGTGGGGGGGAGGTTCCACCAAGAGACCCAGTACTTC
NA,TRBV7-2,TRBJ2-1,many,CASSFSGAYNEQFF,TGTGCCAGCAGCTTTTCGGGAGCCTACAATGAGCAGTTCTTC
NA,TRBV6-1,TRBJ2-2,NA,CASRETLHGGATNTGELFF,TGTGCCAGCCGTGAAACCCTTCACGGGGGCGCCACGAACACCGGGGAGCTGTTTTTT
NA,TRBV11-2,TRBJ2-7,NA,CASSSLGIGGEQYF,TGTGCTAGCAGCAGCCTCGGGATAGGGGGTGAGCAGTACTTC
TRBD1,TRBV11-2,TRBJ2-3,NA,CASCRARQGRGNTQYF,TGTGCCAGCTGCCGGGCGCGACAGGGAAGGGGAAATACGCAGTATTTT
TRBD2,TRBV5-4,TRBJ2-3,NA,CAIRNPAASGSRTDTQYF,TGTGCCATCAGAAACCCGGCGGCTAGCGGGAGTCGGACAGATACGCAGTATTTC
TRBD1,TRBV11-2,TRBJ1-6,NA,CTSGGGTGDSPLHF,TGTACCAGCGGGGGAGGGACAGGGGATTCACCCCTCCACTTT
NA,TRBV5-6,TRBJ2-2,NA,CPSSSAPRVTGEPLF,TGTCCCAGCAGCTCGGCACCCAGAGTCACCGGGGAGCCGCTTTTT
NA,TRBV30,TRBJ2-2,few,CAWSVGDSGEMFF,TGTGCCTGGAGTGTGGGGGACAGCGGGGAGATGTTTTTT
TRBD2,TRBV11-2,TRBJ2-3,NA,CASSVGLAGTVDTQYF,TGTGCCAGCAGCGTGGGACTAGCGGGTACTGTTGATACGCAGTACTTT
NA,TRBV4-1,TRBJ2-2,NA,CASSQYRASDTGELFF,TGCGCTAGCAGCCAATACAGGGCATCCGACACCGGTGAGCTGTTTTTT
NA,TRBV29-1,TRBJ1-1,NA,CSVAPHPNTEAFF,TGCAGCGTTGCCCCGCACCCGAACACTGAAGCTTTCTTT
TRBD2,TRBV4-3,TRBJ2-1,NA,CASSQNVAGARDEQLF,TGCGCCAGCAGTCAAAACGTAGCGGGAGCCAGGGATGAGCAGCTCTTC
NA,TRBV28,TRBJ2-3,once,CASSPGRGRVDEYTQYF,TGTGCCAGCAGCCCAGGGAGGGGGAGGGTTGACGAATATACGCAGTATTTT
NA,TRBV4-2,TRBJ1-4,NA,CANNQDRERLFF,TGTGCCAACAACCAAGATAGGGAAAGACTGTTTTTT
NA,TRBV4-3,TRBJ2-1,NA,CASSQNCDYAYNERLF,TGCGCCAGCAGCCAAAATTGCGACTACGCCTACAATGAGCGGCTCTTC
NA,TRBV6-1,TRBJ2-2,NA,CASSETLPGGAGITGELFF,TGTGCCAGCAGTGAAACCCTTCCCGGGGGCGCCGGGATCACCGGGGAGCTGTTTTTC
NA,TRBV6-1,TRBJ1-2,once,CASSERFQVLKSNYGYTF,TGTGCCAGCAGCGAACGGTTCCAAGTCCTTAAATCTAACTATGGCTACACCTTC
NA,TRBV5-4,TRBJ2-3,NA,CTTSVDGYPPPADTQYF,TGTACCACCAGCGTAGACGGATACCCTCCACCCGCAGATACGCAGTATTTT
NA,TRBV29-1,TRBJ2-2,once,CSVGRRDTVGLFF,TGCAGCGTTGGGAGACGGGACACCGTGGGGCTGTTTTTT
NA,TRBV11-2,TRBJ2-1,NA,CASSFQGYSSYNEQFF,TGTGCCAGCAGCTTTCAGGGCTACTCCTCCTACAATGAGCAGTTCTTC
NA,TRBV11-2,TRBJ2-3,NA,CASSLGGIITDTQYF,TGTGCCAGCAGCTTGGGCGGGATCATCACAGATACGCAGTATTTT
NA,TRBV5-4,TRBJ2-3,few,CASSNSAASGSRTDTQYF,TGTGCCAGCAGTAACTCGGCGGCTAGCGGAAGTCGGACAGATACGCAGTACTTT
NA,TRBV4-1,TRBJ2-5,NA,CASSQEERAVTLYF,TGCGCCAGCAGCCAAGAGGAGAGGGCCGTGACCCTATACTTC
TRBD2,TRBV11-3,TRBJ2-1,NA,CASSRLVEGGYEQFF,TGTGCCAGCAGCCGACTAGTTGAGGGAGGGTATGAGCAGTTCTTC